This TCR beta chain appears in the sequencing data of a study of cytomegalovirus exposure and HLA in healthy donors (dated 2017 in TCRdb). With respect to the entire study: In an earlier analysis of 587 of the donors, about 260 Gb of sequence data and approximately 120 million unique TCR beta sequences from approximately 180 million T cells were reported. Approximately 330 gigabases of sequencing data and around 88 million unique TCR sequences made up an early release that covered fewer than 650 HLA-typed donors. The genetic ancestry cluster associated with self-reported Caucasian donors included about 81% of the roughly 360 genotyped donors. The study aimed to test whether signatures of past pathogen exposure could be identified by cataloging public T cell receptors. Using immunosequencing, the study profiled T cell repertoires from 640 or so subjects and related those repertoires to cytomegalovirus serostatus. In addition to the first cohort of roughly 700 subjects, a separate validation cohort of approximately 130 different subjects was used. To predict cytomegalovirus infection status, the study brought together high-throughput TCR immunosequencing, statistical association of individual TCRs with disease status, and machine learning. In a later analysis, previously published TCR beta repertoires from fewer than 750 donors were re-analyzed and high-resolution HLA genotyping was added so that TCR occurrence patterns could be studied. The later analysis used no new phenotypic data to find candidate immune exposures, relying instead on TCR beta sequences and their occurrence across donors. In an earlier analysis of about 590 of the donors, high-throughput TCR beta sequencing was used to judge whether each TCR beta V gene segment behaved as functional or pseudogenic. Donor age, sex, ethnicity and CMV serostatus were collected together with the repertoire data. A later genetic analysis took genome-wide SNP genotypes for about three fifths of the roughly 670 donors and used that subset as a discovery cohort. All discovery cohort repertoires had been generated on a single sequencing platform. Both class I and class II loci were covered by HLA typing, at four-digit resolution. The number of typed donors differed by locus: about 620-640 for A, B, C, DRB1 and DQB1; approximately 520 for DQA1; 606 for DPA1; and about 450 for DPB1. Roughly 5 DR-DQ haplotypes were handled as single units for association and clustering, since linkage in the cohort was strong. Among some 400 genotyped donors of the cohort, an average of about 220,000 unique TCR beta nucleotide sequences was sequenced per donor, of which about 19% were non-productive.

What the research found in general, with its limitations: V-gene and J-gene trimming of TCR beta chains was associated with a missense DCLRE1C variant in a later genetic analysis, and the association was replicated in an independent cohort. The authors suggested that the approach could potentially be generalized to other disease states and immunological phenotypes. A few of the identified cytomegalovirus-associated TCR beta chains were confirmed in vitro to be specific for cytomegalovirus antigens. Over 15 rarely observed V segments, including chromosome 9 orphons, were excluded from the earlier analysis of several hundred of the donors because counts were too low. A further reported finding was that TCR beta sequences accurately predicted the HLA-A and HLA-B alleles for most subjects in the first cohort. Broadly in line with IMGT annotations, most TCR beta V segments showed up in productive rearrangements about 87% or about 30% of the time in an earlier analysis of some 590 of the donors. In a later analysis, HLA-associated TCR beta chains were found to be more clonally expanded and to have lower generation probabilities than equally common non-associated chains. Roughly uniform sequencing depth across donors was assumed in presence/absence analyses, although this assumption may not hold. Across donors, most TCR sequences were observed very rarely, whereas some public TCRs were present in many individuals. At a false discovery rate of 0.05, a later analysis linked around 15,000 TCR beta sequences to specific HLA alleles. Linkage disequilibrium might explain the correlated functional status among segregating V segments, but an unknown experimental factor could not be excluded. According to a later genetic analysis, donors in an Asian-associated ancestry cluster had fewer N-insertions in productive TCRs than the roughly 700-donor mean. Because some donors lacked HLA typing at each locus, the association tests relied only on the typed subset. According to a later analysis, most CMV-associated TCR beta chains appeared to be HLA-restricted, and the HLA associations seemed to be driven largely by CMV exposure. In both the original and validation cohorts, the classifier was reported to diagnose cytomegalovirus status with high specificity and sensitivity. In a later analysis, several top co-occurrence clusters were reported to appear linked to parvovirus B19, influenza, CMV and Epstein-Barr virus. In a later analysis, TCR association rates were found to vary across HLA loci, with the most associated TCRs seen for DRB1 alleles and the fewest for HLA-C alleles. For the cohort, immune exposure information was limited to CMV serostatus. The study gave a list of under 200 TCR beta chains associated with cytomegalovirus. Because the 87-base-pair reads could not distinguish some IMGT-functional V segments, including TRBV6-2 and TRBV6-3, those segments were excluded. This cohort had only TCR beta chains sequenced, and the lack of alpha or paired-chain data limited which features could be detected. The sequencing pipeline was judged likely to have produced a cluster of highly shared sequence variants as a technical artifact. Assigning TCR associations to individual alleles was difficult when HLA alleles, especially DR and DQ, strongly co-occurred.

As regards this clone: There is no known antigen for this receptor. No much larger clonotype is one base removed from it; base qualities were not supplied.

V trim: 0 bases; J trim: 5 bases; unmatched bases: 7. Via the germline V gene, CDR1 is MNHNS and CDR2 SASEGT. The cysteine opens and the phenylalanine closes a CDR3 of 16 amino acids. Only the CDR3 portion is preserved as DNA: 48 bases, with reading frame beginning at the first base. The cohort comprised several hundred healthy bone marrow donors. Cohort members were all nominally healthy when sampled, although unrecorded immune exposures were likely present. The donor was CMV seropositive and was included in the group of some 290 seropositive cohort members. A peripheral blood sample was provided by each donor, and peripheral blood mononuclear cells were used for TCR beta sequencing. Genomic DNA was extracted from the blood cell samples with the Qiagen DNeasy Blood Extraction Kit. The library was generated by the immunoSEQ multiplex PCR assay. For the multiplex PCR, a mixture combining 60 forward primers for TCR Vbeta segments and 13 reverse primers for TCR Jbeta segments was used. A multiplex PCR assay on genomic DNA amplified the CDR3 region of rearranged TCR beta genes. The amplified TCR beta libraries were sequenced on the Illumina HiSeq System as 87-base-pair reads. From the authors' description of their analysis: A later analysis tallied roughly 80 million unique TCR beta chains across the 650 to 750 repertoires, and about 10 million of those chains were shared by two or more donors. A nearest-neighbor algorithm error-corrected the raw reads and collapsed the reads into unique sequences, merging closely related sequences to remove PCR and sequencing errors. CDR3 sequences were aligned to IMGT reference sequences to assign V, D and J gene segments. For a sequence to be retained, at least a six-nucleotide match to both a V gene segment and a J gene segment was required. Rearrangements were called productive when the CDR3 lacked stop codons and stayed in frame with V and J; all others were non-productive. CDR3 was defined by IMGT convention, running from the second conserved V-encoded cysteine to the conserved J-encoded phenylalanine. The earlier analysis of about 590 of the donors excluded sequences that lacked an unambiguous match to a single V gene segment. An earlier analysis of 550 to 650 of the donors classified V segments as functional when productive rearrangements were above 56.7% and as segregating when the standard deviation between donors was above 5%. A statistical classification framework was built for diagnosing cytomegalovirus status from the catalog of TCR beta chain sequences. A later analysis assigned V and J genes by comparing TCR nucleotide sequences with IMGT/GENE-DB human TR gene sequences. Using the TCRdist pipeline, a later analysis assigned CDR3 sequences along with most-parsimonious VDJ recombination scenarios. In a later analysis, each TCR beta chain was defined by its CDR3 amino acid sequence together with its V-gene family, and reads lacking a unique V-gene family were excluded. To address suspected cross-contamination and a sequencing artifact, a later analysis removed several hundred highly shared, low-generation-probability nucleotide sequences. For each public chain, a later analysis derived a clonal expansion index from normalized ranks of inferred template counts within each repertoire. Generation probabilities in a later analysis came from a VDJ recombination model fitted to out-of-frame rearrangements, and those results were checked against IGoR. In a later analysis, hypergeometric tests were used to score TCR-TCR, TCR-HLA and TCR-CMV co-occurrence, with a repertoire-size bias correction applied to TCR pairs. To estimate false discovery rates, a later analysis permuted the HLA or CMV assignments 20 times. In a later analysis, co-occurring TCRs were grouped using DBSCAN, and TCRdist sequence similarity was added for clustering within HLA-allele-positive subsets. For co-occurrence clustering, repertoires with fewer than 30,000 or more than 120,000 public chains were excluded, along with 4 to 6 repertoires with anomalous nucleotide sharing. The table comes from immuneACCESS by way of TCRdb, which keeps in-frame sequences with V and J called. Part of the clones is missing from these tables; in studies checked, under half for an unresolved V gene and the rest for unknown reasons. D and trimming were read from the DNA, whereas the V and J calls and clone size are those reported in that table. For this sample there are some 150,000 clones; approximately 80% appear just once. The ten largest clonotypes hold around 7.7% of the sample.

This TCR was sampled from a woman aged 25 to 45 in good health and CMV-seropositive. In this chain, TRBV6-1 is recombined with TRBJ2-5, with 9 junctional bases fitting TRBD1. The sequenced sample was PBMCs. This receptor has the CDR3 CASSEAQGQGTETQYF. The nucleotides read TGTGCCAGCAGTGAAGCTCAAGGACAGGGGACCGAGACCCAGTACTTC.